The rows below give T cell receptor beta chains drawn from one sample of a study of T cell responses to AZD1222 COVID-19 vaccine. Here immunoSEQ multiplex PCR was the method, and the copy in TCRdb shows in-frame clones only, minus some. This sample has around 120,000 clones, with 88% found just once. The sequences come from peripheral blood, collected 28 days after the second AZD1222 dose. The source of these receptors is an adult who received the AZD1222 COVID-19 vaccine. CDR3s include the opening cysteine and the closing phenylalanine or tryptophan. The order of the fields is D gene, clone size, J gene, V gene, CDR3 protein, CDR3 DNA. A D gene is named only where the DNA matches it firmly. Clone size, where shown, is once, few, many, or a class for clones that have expanded.

TRBD2 | - | TRBJ2-1 | TRBV6-4 | CASSDLAGSYNEQFF | TGTGCCAGCAGTGACCTAGCGGGCTCCTACAATGAGCAGTTCTTC
- | - | TRBJ1-1 | TRBV12-3/TRBV12-4 | CASSFVLDTEAFF | TGTGCCAGCAGTTTTGTCTTGGACACTGAAGCTTTCTTT
- | - | TRBJ1-2 | TRBV11-2 | CASSLVGQTFYGYTF | TGTGCCAGCAGCTTAGTAGGACAGACTTTCTATGGCTACACCTTC
- | - | TRBJ2-7 | TRBV29-1 | CSVRTLTYEQYF | TGCAGCGTTCGGACACTAACCTACGAGCAGTACTTC
- | - | TRBJ1-3 | TRBV28 | CASSPFRGAGNTIYF | TGTGCCAGCAGTCCATTTCGGGGGGCTGGAAACACCATATATTTT
TRBD2 | - | TRBJ2-1 | TRBV3-1/TRBV3-2 | CASSPSGGAWFF | TGTGCCAGCAGCCCTAGCGGGGGGGCGTGGTTCTTC
- | - | TRBJ1-5 | TRBV28 | CASSTYSVGGNQPQHF | TGTGCCAGCAGCACATACTCAGTAGGTGGCAATCAGCCCCAGCATTTT
TRBD2 | - | TRBJ2-7 | TRBV27 | CASSLFSGAPYEQYF | TGTGCCAGCAGTTTATTTAGCGGGGCCCCCTACGAGCAGTACTTC
TRBD1 | - | TRBJ1-1 | TRBV2 | CASNVGGQTNTEAFF | TGTGCCAGCAATGTGGGGGGACAGACGAACACTGAAGCTTTCTTT
TRBD2 | - | TRBJ2-7 | TRBV28 | CASSLIGTISYEQYF | TGTGCCAGCAGTTTAATTGGGACTATCTCCTACGAGCAGTACTTC
- | - | TRBJ1-3 | TRBV5-6 | CASSPYRVDGNTIYF | TGTGCCAGCAGCCCCTACAGGGTTGATGGAAACACCATATATTTT
- | - | TRBJ1-1 | TRBV5-6 | CASSPGSAFTEAFF | TGTGCCAGCAGCCCCGGGTCGGCTTTCACTGAAGCTTTCTTT
TRBD2 | - | TRBJ2-3 | TRBV7-3 | CASSRTSGRAGDTQYF | TGTGCCAGCAGTCGGACTAGCGGGAGGGCCGGGGATACGCAGTATTTT
TRBD1 | once | TRBJ2-3 | TRBV4-3 | CASRSYRGGDTQYF | TGCGCCAGCAGGTCTTACAGGGGCGGAGATACGCAGTATTTT
- | - | TRBJ1-4 | TRBV28 | CASSSLTGPATNEKLFF | TGTGCCAGCAGTTCCCTCACTGGGCCTGCAACTAATGAAAAACTGTTTTTT
TRBD1 | - | TRBJ2-5 | TRBV7-8 | CASSFTGGPLRETQYF | TGTGCCAGCAGCTTCACAGGGGGCCCACTCAGAGAGACCCAGTACTTC
- | - | TRBJ2-7 | TRBV27 | CASSLGSNYEQYF | TGTGCCAGCAGTTTAGGCAGTAACTACGAGCAGTACTTC
TRBD1 | - | TRBJ1-6 | TRBV7-9 | CASSPGTGDSPLHF | TGTGCCAGCAGCCCTGGGACAGGGGATTCACCCCTCCACTTT
- | - | TRBJ1-2 | TRBV7-8 | CASTPPRGNYDYTF | TGTGCCAGCACCCCGCCCCGGGGGAACTATGACTACACCTTC
- | - | TRBJ1-1 | TRBV6-5 | CASSYGRILNTEAFF | TGTGCCAGCAGTTACGGACGGATACTGAACACTGAAGCTTTCTTT
- | - | TRBJ2-3 | TRBV13 | CASSLFDSSSDTQYF | TGTGCCAGCAGCTTATTCGACAGTTCAAGTGATACGCAGTATTTT
- | - | TRBJ2-7 | TRBV5-6 | CASSGGGPYEQYF | TGTGCCAGCAGCGGAGGAGGCCCCTACGAGCAGTACTTC
TRBD2 | - | TRBJ2-1 | TRBV7-2 | CASSLEGASGSEQFF | TGTGCCAGCAGCTTAGAAGGGGCTAGCGGAAGTGAGCAGTTCTTC